Listed here are 2 T cell receptor beta chains from one sample, sequenced in a study of response to subunit inactivated influenza vaccine. TCRdb independently ran MiXCR on the RT-PCR reads; one entry per CDR3 protein. The table shows some 550,000 distinct CDR3 sequences, with approximately 24% occurring only once. These data also formed part of another study, on T cells expressing NK-cell markers. That paper states: Beta-chain TCR cDNA was generated via 5'RACE template switching with UMIs.

Sequences were derived from CD4+ T cells sorted from PBMCs, sampled less than 13 days after vaccination. The receptors derive from a man aged 50 or older who received an inactivated influenza vaccine.

This chain connects TRBV7-9 to TRBJ1-1; D not certain. Germline CDR1 SEHNR, CDR2 FQNEAQ (reference sequence). V was pared by 4 bases and J by 5 bases, with 8 bases between. The CDR3 has 12 residues. CDR3 sequence (DNA): TGTGCCAGCAGCTATGGATCTACTGAAGCTTTCTTT. Its translation: CASSYGSTEAFF. The variable domain in full, completed from reference TRBV7-9 and TRBJ1-1, reads DTGVSQNPRHKITKRGQNVTFRCDPISEHNRLYWYRQTLGQGPEFLTYFQNEAQLEKSRLLSDRFSAERPKGSFSTLEIQRTEQGDSAMYLCASSYGSTEAFFGQGTRLTVV.

This clonotype was detected ten times or more. The chain has TRBV25-1 and TRBJ2-2; D is unresolved. The CDR3 extends over 10 amino acids. Trimming pared 10 bases from V and 5 bases from J, leaving 5 bases between. CDR1 and CDR2 (germline): MGHDK, SYGVNS. The CDR3 loop is CAIGTGELFF. CDR3 bases: TGTGCCATCGGAACCGGGGAGCTGTTTTTT.